The present T cell receptor (beta chain) was sequenced within a study of T cell responses to AZD1222 COVID-19 vaccine. Data came from immunoSEQ multiplex PCR; TCRdb stores just in-frame clones and leaves some out. Of around 180,000 clones in the sample, roughly 91% were seen once. Germline values: CDR1 MNHEY, CDR2 SVGAGI. This CDR3 comprises 15 residues. Trimming left V 6 bases short and J 6 bases short, with 21 bases between. The TCR comes from an adult who received the AZD1222 COVID-19 vaccine. The chain links TRBV6-5 to TRBJ2-7, with D perhaps matching TRBD2 (6 bases). The material sequenced was peripheral blood, taken 28 days after the second AZD1222 dose. The CDR3 nucleotides are TGTGCCAGCAGGCCCGAGAGCGGGCCCGGCGGCGAGCAGTACTTC. This gives the protein CASRPESGPGGEQYF.